Below, 16 T cell receptor beta chains from the same sample are listed, as sequenced in a study of blood T cell repertoires in COVID-19. TCRdb's table, derived via immunoSEQ multiplex PCR, lists solely in-frame clones and lacks some. The sample contains approximately 190,000 clones, roughly four fifths of which appear only once. The sample was peripheral blood. Receptors were obtained from a man aged 30 to 45 with active or convalescent COVID-19.

This clone was observed a single time. V gene TRBV20-1 combines with J gene TRBJ2-5; D is ambiguous. CDR3 size: 13 residues. Germline assignment: CDR1 DFQATT and CDR2 SNEGSKA (reference sequence). The germline V and J ends were trimmed by 3 bases and 7 bases, with 15 bases remaining between them. The CDR3 sequence: CSASNEAPLTQYF. CDR3 in DNA: TGCAGTGCTAGTAACGAGGCCCCTTTGACCCAGTACTTC.

This sequence joins TRBV5-4 and TRBJ1-2; TRBD1 matches 10 bases. V was clipped by 0 bases and J by 5 bases; unmatched bases: 4. Germline V gene data show CDR1 as SGHNT and CDR2 as YYREEE (reference sequence). The CDR3 loop spans 15 amino acids. CDR3: CASSLAGQGGYGYTF. The CDR3, as DNA: TGTGCCAGCAGCTTGGCTGGACAGGGGGGTTATGGCTACACCTTC.

V usage is TRBV19 and J usage is TRBJ2-4, with D possibly matching TRBD1 (6 bases). Germline assignment: CDR1 LNHDA and CDR2 SQIVND (reference sequence). Between the trimmed V and J ends, which lost 6 bases and 10 bases, there was a span of 16 bases. The CDR3 sequence is 13 residues long. This chain's CDR3 is CASSQTGYEIQYF. The CDR3 nucleotides are TGTGCCAGTAGCCAGACAGGTTATGAGATTCAGTACTTC.

This clone was recorded a few times. The rearrangement links TRBV5-1 to TRBJ2-1; TRBD2 agrees at 9 bases. Germline V gene sequence: CDR1 SGHRS, CDR2 YFSETQ. The CDR3 totals 15 residues. V dropped 7 bases and J dropped 1; count of bases not matched to a gene: 6. This chain's CDR3 is CASGREGGSYNEQFF. CDR3 in DNA: TGCGCCAGCGGGCGGGAGGGAGGATCCTACAATGAGCAGTTCTTC.

This chain connects TRBV19 to TRBJ2-2; 9 bases agree with TRBD2. CDR1 is LNHDA and CDR2 is SQIVND in the germline V gene (reference sequence). V trimming: 7 bases; J trimming: 3 bases; junction bases outside the gene matches: 12. CDR3 size: 17 residues. The chain's CDR3 is CASKTSGVAGDTGELFF. In DNA form, the CDR3 reads TGTGCCAGTAAAACCTCGGGGGTAGCGGGAGACACCGGGGAGCTGTTTTTT.

V and J are TRBV19 and TRBJ1-1; D might be TRBD1 (5 bases). This CDR3 is built from 12 residues. The germline V gene has CDR1 LNHDA and CDR2 SQIVND (reference sequence). Trimming left V 6 bases short and J 4 bases short, with 9 bases between. The CDR3 loop is CASRMGGTEAFF. As DNA, the CDR3 is TGTGCCAGTAGAATGGGGGGCACTGAAGCTTTCTTT. The full variable domain, rest sourced from reference TRBV19 and TRBJ1-1, is DGGITQSPKYLFRKEGQNVTLSCEQNLNHDAMYWYRQDPGQGLRLIYYSQIVNDFQKGDIAEGYSVSREKKESFPLTVTSAQKNPTAFYLCASRMGGTEAFFGQGTRLTVV.

This clone turned up a few times. The chain carries TRBV28 and TRBJ1-2, with 7 nucleotides matching TRBD1. V lost 6 bases and J lost 4; bases outside the gene matches: 5. Germline loops: CDR1 MDHEN, CDR2 SYDVKM. The CDR3 is 13 residues long. Written as DNA, the CDR3 is TGTGCCAGCAGACTGACAGGGTCCTATGGCTACACCTTC. Translated, it gives CASRLTGSYGYTF.

This clone has just a few counts. The V and J genes are TRBV5-6 and TRBJ2-7, with a weak D call TRBD1 (6 bases). The CDR3 is made up of 13 amino acids. V shed 4 bases and J shed 3 bases, with 11 bases lying between them. In germline, CDR1 is SGHDT, CDR2 YYEEEE. The CDR3 sequence is CASSRDIDYEQYF. CDR3 in DNA: TGTGCCAGCAGCAGGGACATAGACTACGAGCAGTACTTC.

This clone occurred a few times. The chain joins TRBV19 to TRBJ1-6; the D gene is possibly TRBD1 (5 bases). V was shortened by 9 bases and J by 8 bases, with 20 bases between the two germline ends. Germline CDR1 and CDR2: LNHDA and SQIVND (reference sequence). The CDR3 consists of 15 residues. CDR3 coding DNA: TGTGCCAGCTCCTCCTGGGGGGACTCATATTCACCCCTCCACTTT. It translates to CASSSWGDSYSPLHF.

The chain couples TRBV4-1 to TRBJ2-1; 8 bases are a match to TRBD2. V was clipped by 4 bases and J by 0 bases; unmatched bases: 11. CDR3 size: 18 residues. Per the germline V gene, CDR1 is MGHRA and CDR2 is YSYEKL. In nucleotides, the CDR3 is TGCGCCAGCAGCCCCCACCTTACTAGCGGAGGCTCCTACAATGAGCAGTTCTTC. It is translated as CASSPHLTSGGSYNEQFF.

This clone has only one observation. This sequence joins TRBV13 and TRBJ2-1; 9 positions match TRBD2. The CDR3 extends over 15 amino acids. V shed 5 bases, J shed 9 bases, and the junction held 11 bases outside the gene matches. CDR1 and CDR2 from the germline V gene are PRHDT and FYEKMQ (reference sequence). The chain's CDR3 is CASSPRTSAPGEQFF. The CDR3, as DNA: TGTGCCAGCAGCCCCCGGACTAGCGCGCCGGGTGAGCAGTTCTTC.

Here the CDR3 DNA reads TGTGCCACCAGCAGAAGAATTAACAGGGGGCAAGTTCAGCCCCAGCATTTT. Translating gives CATSRRINRGQVQPQHF. The chain recombines TRBV15 with TRBJ1-5; TRBD1 aligns across 9 bases. The CDR3 runs to 17 residues. V dropped 2 bases and J dropped 6; count of bases not matched to a gene: 11. The germline V gene encodes CDR1 LNHNV and CDR2 YYDKDF (reference sequence).

This chain links TRBV10-3 with TRBJ2-7; 8 nucleotides match TRBD2. V gave up 7 bases and J gave up 7 bases; unmatched junction bases: 9. The CDR3 loop spans 13 amino acids. The germline V gene encodes CDR1 ENHRY and CDR2 SYGVKD. The CDR3 DNA reads TGTGCCATCACGTCGGGGGGGCGGAAAGAGCAGTACGTC. Its translation is CAITSGGRKEQYV.

This clone was picked up one time. The gene calls are TRBV2 and TRBJ2-7; TRBD1 matches at 7 bases. The germline V gene has CDR1 SNHLY and CDR2 FYNNEI. This CDR3 region has 14 residues. J was trimmed by 2 bases and V by 2 bases; bases with no gene match: 3. For the CDR3, the DNA is TGTGCCAGCAGTGAATATGGACAGGCCTACGAGCAGTACTTC. Protein sequence: CASSEYGQAYEQYF.

The chain links TRBV19 to TRBJ1-6; TRBD1 might be the D (6 bases). V was pared by 2 bases and J by 8 bases, with 16 bases between. This CDR3 comprises 16 residues. The germline CDR1 and CDR2 sequences are LNHDA and SQIVND (reference sequence). The CDR3 region is CASSIFPLQGYSPLHF. The CDR3 nucleotides read TGTGCCAGTAGTATATTCCCGTTACAGGGTTATTCACCCCTCCACTTT.

Here the CDR3 reads CASSTRQGVHEQYV. The CDR3 DNA follows: TGTGCCAGCAGTACCCGACAGGGGGTCCACGAGCAGTACGTC. The J gene is TRBJ2-7, the V gene TRBV6-5; 9 bases map to TRBD1. Per germline, CDR1 MNHEY and CDR2 SVGAGI. V gave up 5 bases and J gave up 5 bases; unmatched junction bases: 7. This CDR3 contains 14 residues.